The entry that follows covers one T cell receptor (beta chain) sequence. Its antigen is currently unknown. This sample was taken from a study of cytomegalovirus exposure and HLA in healthy donors. Study-wide results and caveats: Immune exposure information available was restricted to CMV serostatus.

This CDR3 has 13 amino acids. Trimming removed 5 bases at V and 2 bases at J, with 9 bases between. CDR1 LNHDA and CDR2 SQIVND come from the germline V gene (reference sequence). Primers for the PCR totalled 60 Vbeta and 13 Jbeta. The data were produced by immunoSEQ multiplex PCR, yet TCRdb's version contains in-frame clones alone and is incomplete. Among about 110,000 clones listed, under 90% were seen once. The sequence was collected from a woman younger than 30 in good health and CMV-seronegative. The rearrangement links TRBV19 to TRBJ1-1, with a tentative D call TRBD1 (5 bases). Sequenced: PBMCs. CDR3 region: CASSSTANTEAFF. The DNA for the CDR3 is TGTGCCAGTAGTTCGACAGCTAACACTGAAGCTTTCTTT. Combining the CDR3 with reference TRBV19 and TRBJ1-1 gives the whole variable domain DGGITQSPKYLFRKEGQNVTLSCEQNLNHDAMYWYRQDPGQGLRLIYYSQIVNDFQKGDIAEGYSVSREKKESFPLTVTSAQKNPTAFYLCASSSTANTEAFFGQGTRLTVV.